The 9 T cell receptor beta chains below all came from one sample that was sequenced in a study of CD8+ T cells in alopecia areata. Following RNA extraction, reverse transcription yielded cDNA that acted as the sequencing template. Generated by immunoSEQ multiplex PCR, the TCRdb table keeps only in-frame clones and is missing some. The sample yields more than 90,000 clones, without any singletons. Sequencing used lesional skin. These receptor sequences come from a C3H/HeJ mouse with alopecia areata. For this mouse line, the MHC haplotype is H2-k.

This clone was seen ten or more times. These gene names are mouse names. The CDR3 bases that were read are TGTGCCAGCAGTGTACAGGGGGCGGCCAACGAA. Translation: CASSVQGAANE. The CDR3 in its entirety is CASSVQGAANERLFF. The J gene is TRBJ1-4, the V gene TRBV13-3; 9 nucleotides agree with TRBD1. The CDR3 is cut off 4 residues early in the read; its end comes from the germline J gene. CDR3 length equals 15 residues. Germline V gene data show CDR1 as NNHDY and CDR2 as SYVADS. Losses at the gene ends were 3 bases for V and 3 bases for J; bases not matched to a gene: 3.

As to this clone: Mouse germline and gene names are used. The read ends 4 residues before the CDR3 terminus; that terminus is restored from the germline J gene. The J gene is TRBJ2-7, the V gene TRBV1; TRBD1 aligns across 7 bases. Germline-derived CDR1 and CDR2 are NSQYPW and LRSPGD (reference sequence). The CDR3 consists of 15 residues. V gave up 2 bases and J gave up 1 base; unmatched junction bases: 5. The CDR3 reads CTCSALRDRSYEQYF. The sequenced part of the CDR3 DNA is TGCACCTGCAGTGCACTCCGGGACAGATCCTAT.

This clone has a count of ten or more. Gene names and germline refer to mouse. Other DNA variants within this sample encode the same CDR3. The CDR3 protein is CASSDLRDTQYF. The sequenced part of the CDR3 DNA is TGTGCCAGCAGTGACCTCAGGGAC. This sequence joins TRBV13-3 and TRBJ2-5, with D unresolved. With the read ending 4 residues before the CDR3 end, the germline J gene is used to fill in that end. This CDR3 is 12 amino acids long. Germline CDR1 reads NNHDY; CDR2 reads SYVADS.

This clone came up a few times. The germline and genes are mouse ones. The read falls 4 residues short of the CDR3 end, and the missing part is taken from the germline J gene. The chain combines TRBV17 with TRBJ2-2; D is possibly TRBD1 (6 bases). Germline loops: CDR1 MNHDT, CDR2 YYDKIL. This CDR3 contains 16 residues. V shed 2 bases and J shed 3 bases, with 13 bases lying between them. CDR3 DNA, as far as it was read: TGTGCTAGCAGTAGAATTACAGGGAAAGACACCGGG. Translating it yields CASSRITGKDTG. The whole CDR3 protein reads CASSRITGKDTGQLYF.

In its sample, this clone was seen a few times. The genes are named according to mouse. The sequenced fragment ends 4 residues before the CDR3 boundary, so the rest is inferred from the germline J gene. The chain recombines TRBV13-1 with TRBJ2-5, with D perhaps TRBD2 (7 bases). The CDR3 loop spans 15 amino acids. Germline loops: CDR1 NSHNY, CDR2 SYGAGN. Deletions cut 0 bases from V and 1 base from J, with 9 bases between. CDR3 bases read: TGTGCCAGCAGTGATGAGGGGGGGGACCAAGAC. This sequence encodes CASSDEGGDQD. The whole CDR3 reads CASSDEGGDQDTQYF.

This clone has only a few counts. The germline and genes are mouse ones. The read falls 4 residues short of the CDR3 end, and the missing part is taken from the germline J gene. The chain is built from TRBV1 and TRBJ2-2; maybe TRBD1 (5 bases). Germline lookup yields CDR1 NSQYPW and CDR2 LRSPGD (reference sequence). This CDR3 contains 15 residues. Trimming took off 3 bases at V and 2 bases at J, with 10 bases between the two ends. Partial CDR3 DNA: TGCACCTGCAGTGCGCAGGGAATCAACACCGGG. Translation gives CTCSAQGINTG. The whole CDR3 region reads CTCSAQGINTGQLYF.

The sample holds many counts of this clone. Gene names denote mouse genes. The read gets to within 4 residues of the CDR3 end, and the germline J gene fills in the rest. This chain connects TRBV13-3 to TRBJ2-1; 7 bases line up with TRBD2. This CDR3 has 16 residues. V lost 0 bases and J lost 1; bases outside the gene matches: 4. Germline V gene lookup returns CDR1 NNHDY and CDR2 SYVADS. The CDR3 protein is CASSDAGWGNYAEQFF. The CDR3 DNA, read in part, is TGTGCCAGCAGTGATGCGGGCTGGGGGAACTATGCT.

About this clone itself: Mouse gene names and germline throughout. The CDR3 extends 4 residues past the end of the read, so its final part is completed from the germline J gene. The chain is built from TRBV17 and TRBJ2-2, with D possibly matching TRBD1 (6 bases). CDR3 size: 14 residues. Trimming cost V 5 bases and J 0 bases, with 7 bases left between them. Per germline, CDR1 MNHDT and CDR2 YYDKIL. The covered CDR3 bases are TGTGCTAGCAGTTGGACAGCAAACACCGGG. Protein product: CASSWTANTG. The CDR3 as a whole reads CASSWTANTGQLYF.

This clone was seen a few times. The genes and germline here are from mouse. The CDR3 end falls 4 residues outside the read, so it is completed with the germline J gene. This rearrangement joins TRBV31 to TRBJ2-1; weak D call: TRBD1 (6 bases). This CDR3 is 15 amino acids long. Trimming took 3 bases from V and 0 from J, leaving 12 bases between them. The germline CDR1 and CDR2 sequences are GKSSPN and SITVG. The chain's CDR3 is CAWRPRTDNYAEQFF. Incomplete CDR3 DNA: TGTGCCTGGAGACCCCGGACAGATAACTATGCT.